The 22 T cell receptor beta chains in this list originate from one sample, sequenced in a study of Ad26.COV2.S vaccination and SARS-CoV-2 variants. As to treatment: around 19 received Ad26.COV2.S at low or high dose, single or two shots; a few received placebo; per-sample allocation not given. Sample collection was performed on day 63 after the first vaccine or placebo injection. The table came from immunoSEQ multiplex PCR; TCRdb's copy has only in-frame clones and leaves some out. The data hold hundreds of thousands of clones, with about four fifths observed a single time. Here the sequenced sample was peripheral blood, taken in a trial of Ad26.COV2.S vaccine versus placebo. These receptors were obtained from a person aged 18-65 years who received the Ad26.COV2.S COVID-19 vaccine or a placebo.

This chain uses TRBV10-3 with TRBJ1-2; 7 bases align to TRBD1. The V segment lost 6 bases and the J segment 8 bases; nucleotides outside the gene matches: 6. CDR1 and CDR2 (germline): ENHRY, SYGVKD. CDR3 length equals 12 residues. The CDR3 DNA sequence: TGTGCCATCAGGGGGACAGCATTCGGCTACACCTTC. This sequence encodes CAIRGTAFGYTF.

The rearrangement uses TRBV28 and TRBJ1-1; no clear D. This CDR3 region has 11 residues. Trimming shortened V by 4 bases and J by 4 bases, and 4 bases separated the two germline ends. Germline-derived CDR1 and CDR2 are MDHEN and SYDVKM. The chain's CDR3 is CASSWRTEAFF. The DNA of the CDR3 is TGTGCCAGCAGTTGGCGCACTGAAGCTTTCTTT.

The gene calls are TRBV3-1 (or the pseudogene TRBV3-2) and TRBJ2-1; TRBD2 is a possible D gene (6 bases). Trimming left V 4 bases short and J 2 bases short, with 12 bases between. The CDR3 loop spans 15 amino acids. Germline V gene lookup returns CDR1 LGHDT and CDR2 YNNKEL (reference sequence). As DNA, the CDR3 is TGTGCCAGCAGCCTTCGACGGGGGACCTACAATGAGCAGTTCTTC. This encodes CASSLRRGTYNEQFF.

V is TRBV5-1 and J is TRBJ2-7; D possibly corresponds to TRBD2 (6 bases). The CDR3 sequence is 14 residues long. Trimming took 4 bases from V and 2 from J, leaving 13 bases between them. Germline lookup yields CDR1 SGHRS and CDR2 YFSETQ. The CDR3 nucleotides are TGCGCCAGCAGCCCCCAGGGAGGTCCCTACGAGCAGTACTTC. It encodes CASSPQGGPYEQYF.

The chain joins TRBV10-3 to TRBJ1-2, with D unclear. CDR3 length: 16 residues. Germline V CDR1 and CDR2: ENHRY, SYGVKD. V lost 0 bases and J 1 base, leaving 12 bases between the germline ends. As DNA, the CDR3 is TGTGCCATCAGTGAGTCGTACAGATATATTAACTATGGCTACACCTTC. Translated, it gives CAISESYRYINYGYTF.

This clone has more than one count but fewer than ten. The chain combines TRBV18 with TRBJ1-3; the D gene is possibly TRBD1 (5 bases). CDR3 length: 14 residues. Trimming took 0 bases from V and 10 from J, leaving 13 bases between them. Germline CDR1 and CDR2: KGHSH and LQKENI. CDR3 bases: TGTGCCAGCTCACCACCGGGAAGGGGCCTAACCATATATTTT. Amino acids: CASSPPGRGLTIYF. The full variable domain, in which reference TRBV18 and TRBJ1-3 provide the parts outside the CDR3, is NAGVMQNPRHLVRRRGQEARLRCSPMKGHSHVYWYRQLPEEGLKFMVYLQKENIIDESGMPKERFSAEFPKEGPSILRIQQVVRGDSAAYFCASSPPGRGLTIYFGEGSWLTVV.

This clone has ten or more counts. The genes are TRBV29-1 and TRBJ2-3; 8 nucleotides line up with TRBD2. This CDR3 region has 14 residues. Germline V CDR1 and CDR2: SQVTM, ANQGSEA. Written as DNA, the CDR3 is TGCTCTCAAGAGGGACTAGGAGGCACAGATACGCAGTATTTT. Encoded protein: CSQEGLGGTDTQYF.

The rearrangement links TRBV29-1 to TRBJ1-2; D uncertain. This CDR3 comprises 15 residues. Germline V CDR1 and CDR2: SQVTM, ANQGSEA. V was trimmed by 7 bases and J by 5 bases, leaving 23 bases between them. Written as DNA, the CDR3 is TGCAGCGCCATTGATCCAACCCTTACGTCTTATGGCTACACCTTC. Translated, it gives CSAIDPTLTSYGYTF.

This clone was detected a few times. The V call is TRBV6-2 or TRBV6-3, the J call TRBJ1-1; TRBD1 matches at 7 bases. This CDR3 spans 15 amino acids. V lost 0 bases, J lost 6 bases, and 7 bases stayed unmatched. Germline V lookup: CDR1 MNHEY, CDR2 SVGEGT. In DNA form, the CDR3 reads TGTGCCAGCAGTTACTCCCCGAGACAGGGCGCTGAAGCTTTCTTT. It translates to CASSYSPRQGAEAFF.

This rearrangement joins TRBV4-2 to TRBJ2-7, with TRBD1 matching 9 bases. With 0 bases clipped from V and 2 bases from J, the junction kept 2 bases outside the gene matches. The CDR3 is made up of 15 amino acids. The germline CDR1 and CDR2 sequences are LGHNA and YNFKEQ. The CDR3 DNA reads as TGTGCCAGCAGCCAAGAACAGGGGGCGGCCTACGAGCAGTACTTC. This gives the protein CASSQEQGAAYEQYF.

This chain links TRBV10-2 with TRBJ1-2; D call uncertain. The germline gives CDR1 WSHSY, CDR2 SAAADI. This CDR3 spans 14 amino acids. The germline V and J ends were trimmed by 6 bases and 3 bases, with 14 bases remaining between them. In DNA, the CDR3 is TGCGCCAGCAGCTCGGGAGGGCCTGACTATGGCTACACCTTC. This encodes CASSSGGPDYGYTF.

The chain carries TRBV19 and TRBJ2-7, with 14 bases matching TRBD2. Germline trimming cut 4 bases from V and 6 bases from J; bases unmatched to any gene: 14. The CDR3 loop spans 18 amino acids. Per germline, CDR1 LNHDA and CDR2 SQIVND (reference sequence). The CDR3 bases are TGTGCCAGTAGTAGATCCGGGACTAGCGGGAGAAGGGATCGCGAGCAGTACTTC. This sequence encodes CASSRSGTSGRRDREQYF.

This clone was recorded a few times. CDR3 sequence reads: CASSMLGGNTEAFF. CDR3 sequence (DNA): TGTGCCAGCAGTATGCTCGGGGGGAACACTGAAGCTTTCTTT. V is TRBV6-5 and J is TRBJ1-1, with D possibly being TRBD1 (5 bases). The CDR3 is 14 amino acids. Germline V gene lookup returns CDR1 MNHEY and CDR2 SVGAGI. Trimming took 5 bases from V and 1 from J, leaving 11 bases between them.

V and J are TRBV21-1 and TRBJ2-7; the DNA was not used to check the table's D call, TRBD1. TRBV21-1 is a pseudogene locus. The CDR3 has 13 amino acids. The CDR3 here is CASSKGDNYEQYF. CDR3 nucleotide sequence: TGTGCCAGCAGCAAGGGGGACAACTACGAGCAGTACTTC.

This chain uses TRBV27 with TRBJ2-3; TRBD1 might be the D (6 bases). Germline assignment: CDR1 MNHEY and CDR2 SMNVEV (reference sequence). The CDR3 sequence is 15 residues long. V lost 6 bases to trimming and J lost 6 bases, with 19 bases between them. The CDR3 region is CASSLTGSTGDTQYF. CDR3 sequence (DNA): TGTGCCAGCAGCCTGACCGGCTCCACAGGGGATACGCAGTATTTT.

This chain links TRBV7-3 with TRBJ1-1; tentatively, D is TRBD1 (5 bases). Between the trimmed V and J ends, which lost 5 bases and 0 bases, there was a span of 16 bases. The CDR3 has 16 amino acids. CDR1 is SGHTA and CDR2 is FQGTGA in the germline V gene. This CDR3 reads CASSGGRLGVNTEAFF. For the CDR3, the DNA is TGTGCCAGCAGCGGGGGACGACTGGGAGTGAACACTGAAGCTTTCTTT.

The chain uses TRBV30 and TRBJ2-3, with D unresolved. Per germline, CDR1 GTSNPN and CDR2 SVGIG (reference sequence). This CDR3 comprises 13 residues. Trimming cost V 0 bases and J 6 bases, with 10 bases left between them. The CDR3 is CAWSVPPRDTQYF. The CDR3 DNA reads TGTGCCTGGAGTGTTCCCCCTCGGGATACGCAGTATTTT.

The genes are TRBV28 and TRBJ1-5; 9 bases are shared with TRBD1. V lost 5 bases and J lost 2; bases outside the gene matches: 7. The CDR3 has 16 residues. Germline CDR1 MDHEN, CDR2 SYDVKM. In DNA, the CDR3 is TGTGCCAGCAGTCCTTTAACAGGGGGCCGCAATCAGCCCCAGCATTTT. This encodes CASSPLTGGRNQPQHF.

The chain links TRBV27 to TRBJ2-2, with D possibly being TRBD1 (7 bases). The V gene's germline CDR1 is MNHEY and CDR2 SMNVEV (reference sequence). The CDR3 totals 17 residues. V was cut by 6 bases and J by 5 bases, with 22 bases left in between. CDR3 in DNA: TGTGCCAGCAGACGACAGGGCCAAGGGGGGAGGACCGGGGAGCTGTTTTTT. Translated: CASRRQGQGGRTGELFF.

This clone was recorded only once. The chain combines TRBV19 with TRBJ1-1; D uncertain. CDR3 length equals 13 residues. The germline CDR1 and CDR2 sequences are LNHDA and SQIVND (reference sequence). Trimming pared 3 bases from V and 0 bases from J, leaving 5 bases between. The chain's CDR3 is CASSMAVNTEAFF. The CDR3 coding sequence is TGTGCCAGTAGTATGGCGGTGAACACTGAAGCTTTCTTT.

The chain couples TRBV5-1 to TRBJ2-7; D possibly corresponds to TRBD2 (6 bases). This CDR3 is 15 amino acids long. The V gene's germline CDR1 is SGHRS and CDR2 YFSETQ. Trimming took 0 bases from V and 1 from J, leaving 11 bases between them. The CDR3 loop is CASSLVGGRSYEQYF. In nucleotides, the CDR3 is TGCGCCAGCAGCTTGGTAGGTGGGAGGTCCTACGAGCAGTACTTC.

The chain is built from TRBV18 and TRBJ2-5; 12 bases are a match to TRBD2. The germline V gene encodes CDR1 KGHSH and CDR2 LQKENI. V lost 6 bases and J lost 5; bases outside the gene matches: 4. The CDR3 consists of 14 residues. In DNA, the CDR3 is TGTGCCAGCTCCCCAACTAGCGGGGGGGAGACCCAGTACTTC. Its translation: CASSPTSGGETQYF.